Listed below are T cell receptor beta chains from one sample, sequenced in a study of OX40 agonist ivuxolimab in advanced cancers. Using immunoSEQ multiplex PCR, the repertoire was profiled, and TCRdb retains in-frame clones only, with some absent. Of about 20,000 clones listed, 83% were seen once; the top ten hold 20% to 25%. This sample comprised CD4+ or CD8+ T cells sorted from blood, obtained in a trial of the OX40 agonist ivuxolimab. The origin of the receptors is an adult with an advanced solid tumor such as melanoma, head and neck, liver or kidney cancer. CDR3s include the opening cysteine and the closing phenylalanine or tryptophan. Fields, in order: J gene, V gene, CDR3 protein.

J gene: TRBJ2-3
V gene: TRBV27
CDR3 protein: CASPRGGHTDTQYF

J gene: TRBJ1-5
V gene: TRBV5-3
CDR3 protein: CASKLGVGPQPQHF

J gene: TRBJ2-2
V gene: TRBV10-1
CDR3 protein: CASSDGTLYTGELFF

J gene: TRBJ1-4
V gene: TRBV4-1
CDR3 protein: CASSQGGEKLFF

J gene: TRBJ1-2
V gene: TRBV6-5
CDR3 protein: CASSYSGGAGGYTF

J gene: TRBJ2-1
V gene: TRBV4-1
CDR3 protein: CASSPRLTNEQFF

J gene: TRBJ2-7
V gene: TRBV7-8
CDR3 protein: CASSWSQEQYF

J gene: TRBJ2-7
V gene: TRBV9
CDR3 protein: CASSVAGLAGEQYF

J gene: TRBJ2-7
V gene: TRBV11-2
CDR3 protein: CASSLGTGQGSYEQYF

J gene: TRBJ2-7
V gene: TRBV10-1
CDR3 protein: CASSESIRGDSYEQYF

J gene: TRBJ2-7
V gene: TRBV13
CDR3 protein: CASSLRGAYEQYF

J gene: TRBJ1-1
V gene: TRBV6-6
CDR3 protein: CASSPLGEGRAFF

J gene: TRBJ2-7
V gene: TRBV27
CDR3 protein: CASSPGTASYEQYF

J gene: TRBJ1-2
V gene: TRBV28
CDR3 protein: CASSSPQGARHGYTF

J gene: TRBJ2-7
V gene: TRBV7-9
CDR3 protein: CASSFGQGTYEQYF

J gene: TRBJ1-5
V gene: TRBV6-1
CDR3 protein: CASRLGQGWPQHF

J gene: TRBJ1-2
V gene: TRBV6-4
CDR3 protein: CASSADRSYGYTF

J gene: TRBJ1-2
V gene: TRBV6-5
CDR3 protein: CASSDVYGYTF

J gene: TRBJ2-3
V gene: TRBV6-6
CDR3 protein: CATGEGQYF

J gene: TRBJ2-7
V gene: TRBV27
CDR3 protein: CASSLSGLAGDEQYF

J gene: TRBJ1-5
V gene: TRBV6-1
CDR3 protein: CASSEVGQPPGQPQHF

J gene: TRBJ2-1
V gene: TRBV5-4
CDR3 protein: CASSLGLASYNEQFF

J gene: TRBJ2-5
V gene: TRBV25-1
CDR3 protein: CASSPRQGARYQETQYF

J gene: TRBJ2-3
V gene: TRBV6-4
CDR3 protein: CASSVRGKLAGPDTQYF

J gene: TRBJ2-7
V gene: TRBV5-6
CDR3 protein: CASSISTGLLLYEQYF

J gene: TRBJ2-6
V gene: TRBV9
CDR3 protein: CASTVSWAAGANVLTF

J gene: TRBJ2-1
V gene: TRBV7-9
CDR3 protein: CASSLIKGTDTYNEQFF

J gene: TRBJ2-7
V gene: TRBV6-1
CDR3 protein: CASSLSSGAYEQYF

J gene: TRBJ2-1
V gene: TRBV6-1
CDR3 protein: CASGRDVHNEQFF

J gene: TRBJ2-3
V gene: TRBV19
CDR3 protein: CASSIVGNADTQYF

J gene: TRBJ1-5
V gene: TRBV6-1
CDR3 protein: CASSDFRGFSNQPQHF

J gene: TRBJ1-2
V gene: TRBV6-1
CDR3 protein: CASTLVLNYGYTF

J gene: TRBJ2-7
V gene: TRBV9
CDR3 protein: CASSVRGMGNEQYF

J gene: TRBJ2-7
V gene: TRBV5-1
CDR3 protein: CASSLGRGDYEQYF

J gene: TRBJ2-7
V gene: TRBV7-3
CDR3 protein: CASSPGLNSYEQYF